This T cell receptor (beta chain) was documented in a study of cytomegalovirus exposure and HLA in healthy donors. Across the whole study: The 100 to 150 validation repertoires matched the 666 first-cohort repertoires in platform, a later analysis reported.

V was pared by 2 bases and J by 4 bases, with 23 bases between. This CDR3 contains 18 residues. Per the germline V gene, CDR1 is MNHEY and CDR2 is SMNVEV (reference sequence). Overall study results and limits: Specificity of a few CMV-associated chains for CMV antigens was verified in vitro. Rare sequences made up most TCRs, while some public TCRs were found in many donors. Some TCR beta chains (more than 150 of them) were listed as cytomegalovirus-associated.

Points on this clone: Its antigen is unidentified.

TCRdb's table, derived via immunoSEQ multiplex PCR, lists solely in-frame clones and lacks some. Altogether 150,000 to 200,000 clones are present, roughly 82% being singletons, with the ten largest covering 1.4% to 1.5%. This TCR was recovered from a woman between 18 and 29 years old in good health and CMV-seronegative. J is TRBJ2-5 and V is TRBV27; D perhaps matches TRBD1 (6 bases). Material for sequencing was PBMCs. The CDR3 bases are TGTGCCAGCAGTTTACGCGGACAGATCCGACACTTGGGAGAGACCCAGTACTTC. Its translation is CASSLRGQIRHLGETQYF.